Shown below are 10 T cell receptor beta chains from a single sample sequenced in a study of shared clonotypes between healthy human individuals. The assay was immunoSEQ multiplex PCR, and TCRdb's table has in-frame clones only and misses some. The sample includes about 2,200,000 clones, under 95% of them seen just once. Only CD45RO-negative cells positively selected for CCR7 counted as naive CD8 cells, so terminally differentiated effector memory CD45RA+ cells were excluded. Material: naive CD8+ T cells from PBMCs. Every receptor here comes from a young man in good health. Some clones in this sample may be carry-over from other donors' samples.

DNA for the CDR3: TGTGCCAGCAGTTATCGGTGGCAGGGGGCGGGGGAGCTGTTTTTT. Protein: CASSYRWQGAGELFF. The gene calls are TRBV6-5 and TRBJ2-2, with 8 nucleotides matching TRBD1. V dropped 3 bases and J dropped 8; count of bases not matched to a gene: 8. Germline V gene lookup returns CDR1 MNHEY and CDR2 SVGAGI. This CDR3 contains 15 residues.

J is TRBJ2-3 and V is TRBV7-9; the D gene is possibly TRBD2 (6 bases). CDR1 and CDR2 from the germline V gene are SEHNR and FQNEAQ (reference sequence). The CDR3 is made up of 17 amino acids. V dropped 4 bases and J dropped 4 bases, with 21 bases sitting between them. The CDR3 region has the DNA TGTGCCAGCAGCTCCGTGGGGACTTTCCGGAACGCAGATACGCAGTATTTT. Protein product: CASSSVGTFRNADTQYF.

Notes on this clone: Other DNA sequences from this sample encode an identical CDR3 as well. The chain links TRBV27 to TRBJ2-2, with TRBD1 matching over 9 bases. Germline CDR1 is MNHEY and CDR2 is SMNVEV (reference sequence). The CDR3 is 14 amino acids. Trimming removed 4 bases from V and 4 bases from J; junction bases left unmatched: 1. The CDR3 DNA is TGTGCCAGCAGTTGGACAGGGGCCACCGGGGAGCTGTTTTTT. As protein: CASSWTGATGELFF.

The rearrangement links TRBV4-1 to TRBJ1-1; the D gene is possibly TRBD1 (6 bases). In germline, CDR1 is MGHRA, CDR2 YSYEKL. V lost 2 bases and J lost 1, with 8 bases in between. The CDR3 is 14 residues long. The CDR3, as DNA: TGCGCCAGCAGCCAAAGGGGACAGAACACTGAAGCTTTCTTT. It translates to CASSQRGQNTEAFF.

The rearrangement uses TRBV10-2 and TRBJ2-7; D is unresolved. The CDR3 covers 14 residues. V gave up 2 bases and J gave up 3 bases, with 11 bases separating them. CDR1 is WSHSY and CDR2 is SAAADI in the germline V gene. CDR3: CASSERVSIYEQYF. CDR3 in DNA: TGCGCCAGCAGTGAGAGGGTTTCGATCTACGAGCAGTACTTC.

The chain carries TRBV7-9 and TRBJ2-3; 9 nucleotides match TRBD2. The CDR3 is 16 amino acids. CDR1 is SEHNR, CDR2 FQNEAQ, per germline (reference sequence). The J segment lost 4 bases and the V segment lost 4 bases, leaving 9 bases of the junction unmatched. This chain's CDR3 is CASSSLAGESPDTQYF. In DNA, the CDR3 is TGTGCCAGCAGCTCATTAGCGGGAGAGAGTCCAGATACGCAGTATTTT.

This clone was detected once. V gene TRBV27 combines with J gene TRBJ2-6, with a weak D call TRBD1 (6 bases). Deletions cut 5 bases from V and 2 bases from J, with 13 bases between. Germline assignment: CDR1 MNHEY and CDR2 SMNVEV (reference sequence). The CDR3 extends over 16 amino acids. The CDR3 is CASSVLTGTGANVLTF. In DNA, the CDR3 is TGTGCCAGCAGTGTCCTCACAGGGACTGGGGCCAACGTCCTGACTTTC.

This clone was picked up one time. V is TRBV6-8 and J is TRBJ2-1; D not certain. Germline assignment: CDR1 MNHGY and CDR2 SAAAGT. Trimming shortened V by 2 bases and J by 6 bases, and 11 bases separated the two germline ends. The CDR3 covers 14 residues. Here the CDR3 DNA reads TGTGCCAGCAGTTACCGGCTCTACAGCAATGAGCAGTTCTTC. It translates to CASSYRLYSNEQFF.

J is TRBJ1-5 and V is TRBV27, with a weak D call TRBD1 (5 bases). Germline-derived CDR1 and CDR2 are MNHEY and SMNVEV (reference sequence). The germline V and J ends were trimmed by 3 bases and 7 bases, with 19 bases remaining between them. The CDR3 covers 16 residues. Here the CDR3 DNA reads TGTGCCAGCAGTTTGCGTCCCGGGGGACGGGGCCAGCCCCAGCATTTT. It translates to CASSLRPGGRGQPQHF.

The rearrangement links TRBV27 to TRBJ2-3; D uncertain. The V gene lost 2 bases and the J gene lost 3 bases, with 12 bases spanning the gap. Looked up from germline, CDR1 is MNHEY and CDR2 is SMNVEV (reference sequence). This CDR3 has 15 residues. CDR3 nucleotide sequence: TGTGCCAGCAGTTTACTCGGTCTGGGTACAGATACGCAGTATTTT. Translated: CASSLLGLGTDTQYF.